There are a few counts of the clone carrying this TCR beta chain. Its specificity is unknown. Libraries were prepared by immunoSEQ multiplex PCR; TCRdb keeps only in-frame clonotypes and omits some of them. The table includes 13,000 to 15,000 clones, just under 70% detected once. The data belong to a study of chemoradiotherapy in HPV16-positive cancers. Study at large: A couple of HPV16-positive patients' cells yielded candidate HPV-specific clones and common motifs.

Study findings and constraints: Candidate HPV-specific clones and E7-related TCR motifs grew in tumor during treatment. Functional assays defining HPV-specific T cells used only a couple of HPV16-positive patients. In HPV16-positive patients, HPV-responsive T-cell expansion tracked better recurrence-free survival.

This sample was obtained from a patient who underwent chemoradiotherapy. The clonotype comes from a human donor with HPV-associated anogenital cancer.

Here the CDR3 DNA reads TGTGCCAGCAGCTTACAGAACACTGAAGCTTTCTTT. Translation gives CASSLQNTEAFF. The rearrangement links TRBV7-8 to TRBJ1-1; no clear D gene. This CDR3 is built from 12 residues. V was cut by 2 bases and J by 1 base, with 2 bases left in between. The germline gives CDR1 SGHVS, CDR2 FQNEAQ.